The entry below gives a single T cell receptor beta chain sequence along with its context. What it binds is unknown. This sample is part of a study of shared clonotypes between healthy human individuals. The study, taken as a whole, reports: Clonotype sharing across donors was expected to vary with sequencing depth.

Using immunoSEQ multiplex PCR, the repertoire was profiled, and TCRdb retains in-frame clones only, with some absent. The sample records roughly 2,500,000 clones, approximately 94% being singletons. V lost 4 bases, J lost 2 bases, and 9 bases lay in between. Per germline, CDR1 SGHRS and CDR2 YFSETQ. This CDR3 has 14 residues. This chain connects TRBV5-1 to TRBJ1-4, with a possible D match to TRBD1 (6 bases). This clonotype was obtained from a man aged 18 to 30 in good health. Some clones in this sample may be carry-over from other donors' samples. The source material was naive CD4+ T cells from PBMCs. This sample's subset: CD45RA+ positively selected. CDR3 in amino acids: CASSPGVTNEKLFF. CDR3 DNA: TGCGCCAGCAGCCCAGGGGTGACTAATGAAAAACTGTTTTTT.